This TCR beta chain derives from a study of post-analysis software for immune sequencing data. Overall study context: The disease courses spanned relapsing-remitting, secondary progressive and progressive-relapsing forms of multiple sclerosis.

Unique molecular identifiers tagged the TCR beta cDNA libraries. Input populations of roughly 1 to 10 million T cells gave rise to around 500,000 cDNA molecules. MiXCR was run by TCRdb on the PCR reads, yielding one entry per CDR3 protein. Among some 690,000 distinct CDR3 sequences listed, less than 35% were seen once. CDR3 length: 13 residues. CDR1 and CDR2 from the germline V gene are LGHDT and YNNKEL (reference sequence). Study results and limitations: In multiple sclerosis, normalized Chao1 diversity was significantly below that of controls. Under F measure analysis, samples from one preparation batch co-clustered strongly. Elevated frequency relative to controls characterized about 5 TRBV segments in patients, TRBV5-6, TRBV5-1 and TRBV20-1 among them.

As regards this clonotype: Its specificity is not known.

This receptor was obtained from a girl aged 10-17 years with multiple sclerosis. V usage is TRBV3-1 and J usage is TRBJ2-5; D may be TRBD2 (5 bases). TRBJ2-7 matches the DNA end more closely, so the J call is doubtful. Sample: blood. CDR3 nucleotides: TGTGCCAGCAGCCACCACCGGGACTACGAGCAGTACTTC. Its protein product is CASSHHRDYEQYF.